This TCR beta chain was profiled in a study of blood T cell repertoires in COVID-19. Germline-derived CDR1 and CDR2 are SGHRS and YFSETQ. The CDR3 extends over 14 amino acids. V was clipped by 1 base and J by 2 bases, with 9 bases between them. Generated by immunoSEQ multiplex PCR, the TCRdb table keeps only in-frame clones and is missing some. The table has some 200,000 clones, roughly 80% seen once; the top ten hold around 6.1%. This TCR was sampled from a woman in her 40s with acute or convalescent COVID-19. The gene calls are TRBV5-1 and TRBJ1-2, with D perhaps matching TRBD1 (5 bases). Sequences were obtained from peripheral blood. CDR3 sequence: CASSLTQGNYGYTF. In DNA form, the CDR3 reads TGCGCCAGCAGCTTGACCCAGGGCAACTATGGCTACACCTTC.